This entry features one T cell receptor (beta chain) sequence. The data stem from a study of blood T cell repertoires in COVID-19. Study-level background: The origin of the acute and convalescent COVID-19 samples was the United States, Italy and Spain. In each case, the material was cDNA or gDNA derived from T cells, B-cell-depleted T cells, or PBMCs.

As handled by the study authors: The assay estimated nucleated cells by amplifying reference gene primers. The repertoire was sequenced with immunoSEQ multiplex PCR; TCRdb's copy has only in-frame clones and lacks some. The V and J calls and clone size were taken over from that table, and D and trimming were inferred from the DNA. The table shows roughly 25,000 clones, with 86% occurring only once. This clonotype was obtained from a human donor with active COVID-19. The donor label of this sample is uncertain. The source material was peripheral blood.

As DNA, the CDR3 is TGTGCCAGAAGCTTTCCCAAATGCGGTAGCGGGAGCAAGTCAGATACGCAGTATTTT. Encoded protein: CARSFPKCGSGSKSDTQYF. The chain recombines TRBV5-3 with TRBJ2-3; the match to TRBD2 covers 9 bases. TRBV5-3 is reported as an ORF; its role is uncertain. CDR3 length: 19 amino acids. V shed 2 bases and J 4 bases; nucleotides not matched to a gene: 17.